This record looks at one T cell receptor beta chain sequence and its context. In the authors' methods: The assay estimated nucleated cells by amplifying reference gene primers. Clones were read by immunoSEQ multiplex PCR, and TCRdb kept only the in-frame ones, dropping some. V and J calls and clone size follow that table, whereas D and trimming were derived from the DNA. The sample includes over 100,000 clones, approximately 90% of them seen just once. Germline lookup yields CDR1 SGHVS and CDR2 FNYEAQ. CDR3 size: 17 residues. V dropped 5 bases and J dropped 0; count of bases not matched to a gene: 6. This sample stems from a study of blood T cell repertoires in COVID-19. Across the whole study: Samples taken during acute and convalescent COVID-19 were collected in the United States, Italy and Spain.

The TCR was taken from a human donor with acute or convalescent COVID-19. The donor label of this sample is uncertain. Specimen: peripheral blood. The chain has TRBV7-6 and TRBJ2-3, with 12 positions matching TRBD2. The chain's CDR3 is CASSARTSGASTDTQYF. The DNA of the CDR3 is TGTGCCAGCAGCGCCCGGACTAGCGGGGCTAGCACAGATACGCAGTATTTT.